This is a list of T cell receptor beta chains from one sample in a study of blood T cell repertoires in COVID-19. Using immunoSEQ multiplex PCR, the repertoire was profiled, and TCRdb retains in-frame clones only, with some absent. The table has 30,000 to 45,000 clones, over 60% seen once. The sequencing input was peripheral blood. These TCRs come from a man aged 55 to 70 with active COVID-19. Each CDR3 is given with its conserved first and last residue. A D gene is named only where the DNA matches it firmly. Not all rows give a size; the values are once, few, many and, for expanded clones, a class.

TRBV9	-	TRBJ2-1	TRBD2	CASSVAAGGQNEQFF	TGTGCCAGCAGCGTAGCAGCGGGGGGGCAAAATGAGCAGTTCTTC
TRBV19	once	TRBJ2-7	-	CASSAWWGGSSYEQYF	TGTGCCAGTAGTGCGTGGTGGGGTGGGAGCTCCTACGAGCAGTACTTC
TRBV7-2	-	TRBJ2-7	TRBD1	CASSSPGTGWDEQYF	TGTGCCAGCAGCTCTCCCGGGACAGGGTGGGACGAGCAGTACTTC
TRBV7-8	-	TRBJ2-3	TRBD2	CASSLLAGVATDTQYF	TGTGCCAGCAGCTTATTAGCGGGAGTGGCGACAGATACGCAGTATTTT
TRBV19	-	TRBJ2-1	-	CASSTFRDISYNEQFF	TGTGCCAGTAGTACATTCCGGGACATCTCCTACAATGAGCAGTTCTTC
TRBV28	-	TRBJ2-7	TRBD1	CASSLAWTGGMRDYEQYF	TGTGCCAGCAGTTTAGCTTGGACAGGGGGTATGAGAGACTACGAGCAGTACTTC
TRBV11-2	once	TRBJ1-1	-	CASSLGAGMNTEAFF	TGTGCCAGCAGCTTAGGAGCAGGGATGAACACTGAAGCTTTCTTT
TRBV30	-	TRBJ1-5	-	CAWAGKSNQPQHF	TGTGCCTGGGCAGGGAAAAGCAATCAGCCCCAGCATTTT
TRBV5-1	once	TRBJ1-3	-	CASSSGSGNTIYF	TGCGCCAGCAGCTCAGGCTCTGGAAACACCATATATTTT
TRBV21-1	-	TRBJ1-5	-	CASSKVDSPYQPQHF	TGTGCCAGCAGCAAAGTAGACAGCCCTTATCAGCCCCAGCATTTT
TRBV28	few	TRBJ1-2	-	CASTQRVQGYTF	TGTGCCAGCACCCAGAGGGTGCAGGGCTACACCTTC
TRBV28	-	TRBJ1-2	-	CASNRQGSNYGYTF	TGTGCCAGCAATCGGCAGGGTTCAAACTATGGCTACACCTTC
TRBV10-3	once	TRBJ1-6	TRBD1	CAISRTGGYNSPLHF	TGTGCCATCAGTAGAACAGGGGGGTATAATTCACCCCTCCACTTT
TRBV2	-	TRBJ1-1	TRBD1	CASTGQGRTEAFF	TGTGCCAGCACCGGACAGGGGAGAACTGAAGCTTTCTTT
TRBV4-3	-	TRBJ2-1	-	CASSQERNEQFF	TGCGCCAGCAGCCAAGAACGGAATGAGCAGTTCTTC
TRBV5-1	-	TRBJ1-2	-	CASSLDAGDYGYTF	TGCGCCAGCAGCTTGGACGCGGGGGACTATGGCTACACCTTC
TRBV13	-	TRBJ2-7	TRBD1	CASRRTGGPYEQYF	TGTGCCAGCAGGCGTACAGGGGGACCCTACGAGCAGTACTTC
TRBV30	few	TRBJ2-6	-	CGSSRGSGANVLTF	TGTGGTAGTTCCCGGGGGTCTGGGGCCAACGTCCTGACTTTC
TRBV9	-	TRBJ1-1	-	CASSTDSFTEAFF	TGTGCCAGCAGCACTGACAGCTTCACTGAAGCTTTCTTT
TRBV7-2	-	TRBJ1-1	TRBD1	CASSLRGRRTEAFF	TGTGCCAGCAGCTTAAGGGGGCGTAGGACTGAAGCTTTCTTT
TRBV6-5	-	TRBJ2-1	TRBD2	CAMGLAPNEQFF	TGTGCCATGGGACTAGCGCCGAATGAGCAGTTCTTC
TRBV4-3	few	TRBJ2-5	TRBD2	CASSQGLAETQYF	TGCGCCAGCAGCCAAGGACTAGCGGAGACCCAGTACTTC
TRBV19	-	TRBJ1-5	-	CASSISQADLGSQHF	TGTGCCAGTAGTATCTCCCAAGCGGATCTAGGGTCCCAGCATTTT
TRBV30	few	TRBJ2-2	-	CAWSVTNTGELFF	TGTGCCTGGAGTGTAACTAACACCGGGGAGCTGTTTTTT
TRBV4-1	once	TRBJ1-2	-	CASSPPGEGNYGYTF	TGCGCCAGCAGCCCCCCCGGGGAGGGGAACTATGGCTACACCTTC
TRBV28	-	TRBJ1-2	-	CASRADRPSGYTF	TGTGCCAGCAGGGCTGACAGACCCAGTGGCTACACCTTC
TRBV18	-	TRBJ1-5	-	CASSPRTDHQPQHF	TGTGCCAGCTCGCCAAGGACAGATCATCAGCCCCAGCATTTT
TRBV3-1/TRBV3-2	few	TRBJ2-2	-	CASSPGTTGGELFF	TGTGCCAGCAGCCCTGGGACAACCGGAGGGGAGCTGTTTTTT